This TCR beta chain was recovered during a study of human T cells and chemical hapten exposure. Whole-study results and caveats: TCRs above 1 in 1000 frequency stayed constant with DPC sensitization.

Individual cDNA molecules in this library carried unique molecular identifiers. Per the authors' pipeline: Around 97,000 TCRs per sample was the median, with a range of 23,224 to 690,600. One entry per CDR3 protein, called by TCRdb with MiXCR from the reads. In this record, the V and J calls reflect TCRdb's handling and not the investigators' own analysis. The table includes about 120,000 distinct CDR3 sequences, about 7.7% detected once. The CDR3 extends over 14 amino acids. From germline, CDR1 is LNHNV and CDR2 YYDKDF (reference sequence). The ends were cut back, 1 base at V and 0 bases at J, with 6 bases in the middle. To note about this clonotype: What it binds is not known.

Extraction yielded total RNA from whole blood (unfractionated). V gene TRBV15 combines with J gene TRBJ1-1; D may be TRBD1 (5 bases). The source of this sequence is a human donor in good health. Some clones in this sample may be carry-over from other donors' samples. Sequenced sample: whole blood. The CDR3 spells CATSRGRVNTEAFF. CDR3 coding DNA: TGTGCCACCAGCAGAGGCAGGGTGAACACTGAAGCTTTCTTT. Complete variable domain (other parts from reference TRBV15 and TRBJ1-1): DAMVIQNPRYQVTQFGKPVTLSCSQTLNHNVMYWYQQKSSQAPKLLFHYYDKDFNNEADTPDNFQSRRPNTSFCFLDIRSPGLGDTAMYLCATSRGRVNTEAFFGQGTRLTVV.